Listed below are T cell receptor beta chains from one sample, sequenced in a study of blood T cell repertoires in COVID-19. The table came from immunoSEQ multiplex PCR; TCRdb's copy has only in-frame clones and leaves some out. The table lists 84,000 or so clones, roughly 84% of them singletons. The sample consisted of peripheral blood. The receptor source for this set is a man in his 70s with acute or convalescent COVID-19. Each CDR3 is given with its conserved first and last residue. Each record gives: clone size, D gene, J gene, V gene, CDR3 protein, CDR3 DNA. The D gene is left open where the match is weak. Where a row states a size, it is once, few, many or the class of an expanded clone; other rows omit it.

NA,TRBD1,TRBJ2-1,TRBV5-5,CASSSFDRARNEQFF,TGTGCCAGCAGTTCTTTCGACAGGGCAAGGAATGAGCAGTTCTTC
NA,TRBD1,TRBJ1-4,TRBV5-1,CASSWEQGDEKLFF,TGCGCCAGCAGCTGGGAACAGGGGGATGAAAAACTGTTTTTT
NA,NA,TRBJ1-6,TRBV3-1/TRBV3-2,CASSLQNSPLHF,TGTGCCAGCAGCCTACAGAATTCACCCCTCCACTTT
few,NA,TRBJ1-1,TRBV12-1,CASSKGRGVTEAFF,TGTGCCAGCAGCAAAGGACGGGGGGTCACTGAAGCTTTCTTT
NA,TRBD1,TRBJ1-2,TRBV28,CASSLPDRVSGYTF,TGTGCCAGCAGTTTACCTGACAGGGTATCAGGCTACACCTTC
NA,TRBD1,TRBJ2-2,TRBV7-3,CASSSGTANTGELFF,TGTGCCAGCAGCTCCGGGACAGCGAACACCGGGGAGCTGTTTTTT
NA,NA,TRBJ1-2,TRBV15,CATSRDQTAYGYTF,TGTGCCACCAGCAGAGATCAGACAGCCTATGGCTACACCTTC
NA,NA,TRBJ2-4,TRBV7-6,CASSLVGDIQYF,TGTGCCAGCAGCTTAGTAGGGGACATTCAGTACTTC
NA,TRBD1,TRBJ1-4,TRBV2,CASRPGDRTEKLFF,TGTGCCAGCAGACCCGGGGACAGGACTGAAAAACTGTTTTTT
NA,NA,TRBJ1-4,TRBV11-2,CASSTGGNEKLFF,TGTGCCAGCAGCACCGGGGGGAATGAAAAACTGTTTTTT
NA,NA,TRBJ1-1,TRBV10-3,CAIREDSQNTEAFF,TGTGCCATCAGGGAGGACAGCCAGAACACTGAAGCTTTCTTT
NA,NA,TRBJ2-1,TRBV20-1,CSAREREQFF,TGCAGTGCTAGAGAGCGGGAGCAGTTCTTC
once,NA,TRBJ2-7,TRBV19,CASSPGTAGVEQYF,TGTGCCAGTAGTCCAGGGACAGCGGGAGTCGAGCAGTACTTC
NA,NA,TRBJ1-5,TRBV6-1,CASSEGYDQPQHF,TGTGCCAGCAGTGAGGGCTACGATCAGCCCCAGCATTTT
NA,NA,TRBJ1-4,TRBV30,CAWSETATNEKLFF,TGTGCCTGGAGTGAGACAGCAACTAATGAAAAACTGTTTTTT
NA,TRBD2,TRBJ2-1,TRBV7-2,CASSLQAGDHNEQFF,TGTGCCAGCAGCTTACAAGCGGGGGACCACAATGAGCAGTTCTTC
NA,NA,TRBJ2-1,TRBV3-1/TRBV3-2,CASSQRYNEQFF,TGTGCCAGCAGCCAGAGATACAATGAGCAGTTCTTC
NA,TRBD1,TRBJ1-5,TRBV5-5,CASSLVDRGIGAQHF,TGTGCCAGCAGCTTGGTTGACAGGGGGATAGGTGCCCAGCATTTT
NA,TRBD1,TRBJ1-2,TRBV5-1,CASSPTTGGNGYTF,TGCGCCAGCAGCCCCACCACAGGGGGCAATGGCTACACCTTC
once,TRBD2,TRBJ2-5,TRBV5-8,CASSPGTSGGYQETQYF,TGTGCCAGCAGCCCTGGGACTAGCGGGGGGTACCAAGAGACCCAGTACTTC
few,TRBD2,TRBJ2-1,TRBV28,CASRGTSGYNEQFF,TGTGCCAGCAGGGGGACTAGCGGGTACAATGAGCAGTTCTTC
NA,NA,TRBJ2-5,TRBV18,CASSPPVGRPQETQYF,TGTGCCAGCTCACCACCTGTGGGGCGCCCCCAAGAGACCCAGTACTTC
NA,NA,TRBJ1-4,TRBV6-5,CASTIRGDGEKLFF,TGTGCCAGCACTATCAGGGGCGACGGTGAAAAACTGTTTTTT
NA,NA,TRBJ2-1,TRBV7-9,CASSLDYEYNEQFF,TGTGCCAGCAGCTTAGACTACGAGTACAATGAGCAGTTCTTC
NA,NA,TRBJ1-1,TRBV19,CASSPLAPMNTEAFF,TGTGCCAGTAGTCCTCTGGCCCCCATGAACACTGAAGCTTTCTTT
NA,NA,TRBJ1-3,TRBV19,CASSPKGIGGNTIYF,TGTGCCAGTAGTCCTAAGGGGATCGGTGGAAACACCATATATTTT
few,TRBD1,TRBJ1-5,TRBV3-1/TRBV3-2,CASSSTGDQPQHF,TGTGCCAGCAGCTCGACAGGGGATCAGCCCCAGCATTTT
NA,TRBD1,TRBJ2-1,TRBV24-1,CATSESDRGYNEQFF,TGTGCCACCAGTGAGTCGGACAGGGGCTACAATGAGCAGTTCTTC
NA,NA,TRBJ1-5,TRBV7-2,CASSFRDTRIWSNQPQHF,TGTGCCAGCAGCTTCCGGGACACTCGTATTTGGAGCAATCAGCCCCAGCATTTT
NA,TRBD1,TRBJ2-7,TRBV6-5,CASRLQGVGSEQYF,TGTGCCAGCAGGCTCCAGGGGGTAGGATCCGAGCAGTACTTC
NA,NA,TRBJ1-2,TRBV3-1/TRBV3-2,CASSQDGGWVYGYTF,TGTGCCAGCAGCCAAGACGGGGGTTGGGTGTATGGCTACACCTTC
once,NA,TRBJ1-1,TRBV27,CASRGHLNTEAFF,TGTGCCAGCCGGGGACACTTGAACACTGAAGCTTTCTTT
NA,TRBD1,TRBJ2-5,TRBV4-1,CASSLNRGWETQYF,TGCGCCAGCAGCCTAAACAGGGGTTGGGAGACCCAGTACTTC